Given below is one TCR beta chain in context. TCRdb's copy holds only in-frame clones and misses some; the assay was immunoSEQ multiplex PCR. The sample carries 200,000 or so clones, 85% recorded once. The data derive from a study of blood T cell repertoires in COVID-19. Study context: COVID-19 samples collected from the United States, Italy and Spain covered acute and convalescent phases.

With V trimmed by 5 bases and J by 3 bases, 5 bases remained unmatched. Looked up from germline, CDR1 is MDHEN and CDR2 is SYDVKM. The CDR3 runs to 14 residues. The chain is built from TRBV28 and TRBJ2-7, with 9 bases aligning to TRBD1. Sequences were obtained from peripheral blood. This clonotype was sampled from a person aged 70 to 85 with COVID-19, enrolled during active disease. The CDR3 coding sequence is TGTGCCAGCAGTCCCGGGACAGGGATCTACGAGCAGTACTTC. This translates into CASSPGTGIYEQYF.